These 32 T cell receptor beta chains were all obtained from the same sample, sequenced in a study of beta chain features in type 1 diabetes. The sequenced template was cDNA made from the entire isolated RNA. Sequencing used immunoSEQ multiplex PCR; TCRdb keeps in-frame clones, though not all of them. The sample includes fewer than 650,000 clones, about 16% of them seen just once. Input material: naive CD4+ T cells from blood. These receptors all come from a man aged 18 to 35 in good health.

This clone was counted a few times. This sequence joins TRBV25-1 and TRBJ2-7; the match to TRBD2 covers 7 bases. V lost 4 bases, J lost 6 bases, and 0 bases stayed unmatched. Germline CDR1 MGHDK, CDR2 SYGVNS. The CDR3 is made up of 11 amino acids. The chain's CDR3 is CASSGGGEQYF. The CDR3 region has the DNA TGTGCCAGCAGTGGCGGGGGCGAGCAGTACTTC.

This clone was found a few times. The V and J genes are TRBV5-1 and TRBJ2-7; D possibly corresponds to TRBD1 (6 bases). The germline V and J ends were trimmed by 4 bases and 6 bases, with 11 bases remaining between them. This CDR3 contains 12 residues. CDR1 and CDR2 from the germline V gene are SGHRS and YFSETQ. CDR3 coding DNA: TGCGCCAGCAGCCTAACAGGGCGCGAGCAGTACTTC. It specifies CASSLTGREQYF.

The gene calls are TRBV5-4 and TRBJ2-5, with D possibly TRBD1 on 5 matching bases. Trimming stripped 1 base from V and 4 bases from J, with 11 bases between. Germline V CDR1 and CDR2: SGHNT, YYREEE (reference sequence). The CDR3 sequence is 14 residues long. CDR3 coding DNA: TGTGCCAGCAGCTTGCCTGGTAGGGGAGAGACCCAGTACTTC. It translates to CASSLPGRGETQYF.

This clone was seen a few times. The V and J genes are TRBV10-3 and TRBJ2-2, with D perhaps matching TRBD1 (6 bases). Germline CDR1 ENHRY, CDR2 SYGVKD. V was pared by 2 bases and J by 0 bases, with 7 bases between. This CDR3 comprises 15 residues. CDR3 DNA: TGTGCCATCAGTGAGCGGGACACGAACACCGGGGAGCTGTTTTTT. This translates into CAISERDTNTGELFF.

J is TRBJ2-4 and V is TRBV27; tentatively, D is TRBD2 (6 bases). The CDR3 contains 19 residues. Germline V CDR1 and CDR2: MNHEY, SMNVEV (reference sequence). Trimming left V 0 bases short and J 3 bases short, with 21 bases between. The CDR3 spells CASSLSPLLLPGLKNIQYF. CDR3 in DNA: TGTGCCAGCAGTTTATCTCCCCTACTTTTACCGGGACTCAAAAACATTCAGTACTTC.

This clone was detected a few times. The rearrangement links TRBV7-9 to TRBJ2-4, with D unclear. Germline CDR1 and CDR2: SEHNR and FQNEAQ (reference sequence). This CDR3 is 13 amino acids long. V was pared by 1 base and J by 8 bases, with 9 bases between. As DNA, the CDR3 is TGTGCCAGCAGCTTAGGGGCTTTGTACATTCAGTACTTC. This sequence encodes CASSLGALYIQYF.

The chain is built from TRBV7-2 and TRBJ2-1; possibly TRBD1 or TRBD2 for D (5 bases each). The CDR3 covers 14 residues. V lost 5 bases and J 4 bases, leaving 12 bases between the germline ends. From germline, CDR1 is SGHTA and CDR2 FQGNSA. CDR3 bases: TGTGCCAGCAGCCAAGGGACGGTGTACAATGAGCAGTTCTTC. Amino acids: CASSQGTVYNEQFF.

The rearrangement links TRBV19 to TRBJ2-1; D remains ambiguous. Trimming took off 6 bases at V and 0 bases at J, with 9 bases between the two ends. The CDR3 is 14 amino acids. The germline V gene has CDR1 LNHDA and CDR2 SQIVND (reference sequence). CDR3 sequence (DNA): TGTGCCAGTAGGATGTATAGCTCCTACAATGAGCAGTTCTTC. Its translation is CASRMYSSYNEQFF.

V usage is TRBV7-2 and J usage is TRBJ2-1, with 8 bases aligning to TRBD1. The CDR3 runs 16 residues. After removal of 5 bases from V and 4 bases from J, the junction contained 10 bases not matched to a gene. Looked up from germline, CDR1 is SGHTA and CDR2 is FQGNSA. The CDR3 sequence is CASSQGRQGNYNEQFF. CDR3 in DNA: TGTGCCAGCAGCCAAGGACGACAGGGGAATTACAATGAGCAGTTCTTC.

V is TRBV7-3 and J is TRBJ2-3; D might be TRBD1 or TRBD2, each matching 5 bases. Germline V gene sequence: CDR1 SGHTA, CDR2 FQGTGA. The CDR3 sequence is 12 residues long. Trimming removed 5 bases from V and 5 bases from J, with 8 bases in between. CDR3 region: CASSPRGDTQYF. The DNA for the CDR3 is TGTGCCAGCAGCCCGAGGGGAGATACGCAGTATTTT.

The CDR3 sequence is CAWSVPMGQSRTDTQYF. CDR3 DNA sequence: TGTGCCTGGAGTGTACCAATGGGGCAGAGTCGCACAGATACGCAGTATTTT. The rearrangement links TRBV30 to TRBJ2-3, with D possibly TRBD1 on 5 matching bases. V was trimmed by 0 bases and J by 1 base, leaving 17 bases between them. Germline V gene data show CDR1 as GTSNPN and CDR2 as SVGIG (reference sequence). This CDR3 contains 17 residues.

This rearrangement joins TRBV18 to TRBJ2-1; 10 nucleotides align to TRBD1. This CDR3 has 15 amino acids. The V segment lost 3 bases and the J segment 9 bases; nucleotides outside the gene matches: 8. The germline gives CDR1 KGHSH, CDR2 LQKENI. The CDR3 DNA reads TGTGCCAGCTCACCCCCCGGGACAGGGGCAGGTGAGCAGTTCTTC. It yields the protein CASSPPGTGAGEQFF. Combining the CDR3 with reference TRBV18 and TRBJ2-1 gives the whole variable domain NAGVMQNPRHLVRRRGQEARLRCSPMKGHSHVYWYRQLPEEGLKFMVYLQKENIIDESGMPKERFSAEFPKEGPSILRIQQVVRGDSAAYFCASSPPGTGAGEQFFGPGTRLTVL.

CDR3 loop: CSVRPNPNEQFF. The CDR3 DNA follows: TGCAGCGTTAGACCCAATCCCAATGAGCAGTTCTTC. The chain couples TRBV29-1 to TRBJ2-1, with D unresolved. The CDR3 consists of 12 residues. The germline V and J ends were trimmed by 5 bases and 6 bases, with 11 bases remaining between them. Germline CDR1 is SQVTM and CDR2 is ANQGSEA.

The chain is built from TRBV27 and TRBJ2-7; 7 bases fit TRBD1. This CDR3 has 14 residues. Germline-derived CDR1 and CDR2 are MNHEY and SMNVEV (reference sequence). With V trimmed by 5 bases and J by 0 bases, 4 bases remained unmatched. This CDR3 reads CASSPRQGSYEQYF. For the CDR3, the DNA is TGTGCCAGCAGTCCCCGACAGGGCTCCTACGAGCAGTACTTC.

The J gene is TRBJ2-7, the V gene TRBV28; TRBD1 matches at 8 bases. The CDR3 length is 15 residues. CDR1 is MDHEN, CDR2 SYDVKM, per germline. V trimming: 6 bases; J trimming: 2 bases; junction bases outside the gene matches: 9. CDR3 bases: TGTGCCAGCAGCCCCTCTTTGGGACAGGCCTACGAGCAGTACTTC. Its protein is CASSPSLGQAYEQYF.

This sequence joins TRBV7-8 and TRBJ2-3; TRBD2 aligns across 9 bases. Trimming removed 4 bases from V and 1 base from J; junction bases left unmatched: 3. Per the germline V gene, CDR1 is SGHVS and CDR2 is FQNEAQ. This CDR3 comprises 15 residues. CDR3 bases: TGTGCCAGCAGCTCCGGGACTAGCCGCACAGATACGCAGTATTTT. Translated, it gives CASSSGTSRTDTQYF. Together with reference TRBV7-8 and TRBJ2-3, the CDR3 gives the full variable domain: GAGVSQSPRYKVAKRGQDVALRCDPISGHVSLFWYQQALGQGPEFLTYFQNEAQLDKSGLPSDRFFAERPEGSVSTLKIQRTQQEDSAVYLCASSSGTSRTDTQYFGPGTRLTVL.

The chain recombines TRBV5-4 with TRBJ1-2; D unresolved. Trimming pared 3 bases from V and 5 bases from J, leaving 17 bases between. Germline values: CDR1 SGHNT, CDR2 YYREEE (reference sequence). The CDR3 has 15 residues. The CDR3 here is CASSWGSRQMYGYTF. In DNA, the CDR3 is TGTGCCAGCAGCTGGGGATCAAGGCAGATGTATGGCTACACCTTC.

The rearrangement uses TRBV11-1 and TRBJ2-7; TRBD1 agrees at 7 bases. The CDR3 spans 14 residues. From germline, CDR1 is SGHAT and CDR2 FQDESV (reference sequence). The V gene end was trimmed by 5 bases and the J gene end by 1 base; junction bases not matched to a gene: 5. The CDR3 DNA is TGTGCCAGCAGCCCAAGACAGGGATCCTACGAGCAGTACTTC. Its protein is CASSPRQGSYEQYF.

The V call is TRBV10-2, the J call TRBJ2-1; possibly TRBD2 for D (6 bases). The CDR3 consists of 15 residues. The germline gives CDR1 WSHSY, CDR2 SAAADI. The ends were cut back, 0 bases at V and 1 base at J, with 7 bases in the middle. Here the CDR3 reads CASSESGGSYNEQFF. CDR3 nucleotide sequence: TGCGCCAGCAGTGAGTCGGGGGGTTCCTACAATGAGCAGTTCTTC.

In its sample, this clone was seen a few times. V is TRBV25-1 and J is TRBJ1-6, with 8 bases identical to TRBD1. Germline values: CDR1 MGHDK, CDR2 SYGVNS. There are 13 residues in the CDR3. After removal of 8 bases from V and 8 bases from J, the junction contained 5 bases not matched to a gene. The CDR3 protein is CASSGQGYSPLHF. The DNA for the CDR3 is TGTGCCAGCTCAGGACAGGGTTATTCACCCCTCCACTTT.

This clone was recorded a few times. The chain joins TRBV7-9 to TRBJ1-2, with D unresolved. Trimming took 7 bases from V and 0 from J, leaving 15 bases between them. Germline values: CDR1 SEHNR, CDR2 FQNEAQ (reference sequence). The CDR3 sequence is 15 residues long. CDR3 DNA: TGTGCCAGCACCTTCGGGTCGGAAACTAACTATGGCTACACCTTC. Its translation is CASTFGSETNYGYTF. Supplemented by reference TRBV7-9 and TRBJ1-2, the full variable domain reads DTGVSQNPRHKITKRGQNVTFRCDPISEHNRLYWYRQTLGQGPEFLTYFQNEAQLEKSRLLSDRFSAERPKGSFSTLEIQRTEQGDSAMYLCASTFGSETNYGYTFGSGTRLTVV.

This clone has only a few counts. This chain connects TRBV5-1 to TRBJ2-1, with D uncertain. This CDR3 is 13 amino acids long. The V gene's germline CDR1 is SGHRS and CDR2 YFSETQ. V shed 4 bases and J shed 10 bases, with 15 bases lying between them. The CDR3 DNA reads TGCGCCAGCAGCCCCCCGGCGGTAACGGAGCAGTTCTTC. As protein: CASSPPAVTEQFF. Supplemented by reference TRBV5-1 and TRBJ2-1, the full variable domain reads KAGVTQTPRYLIKTRGQQVTLSCSPISGHRSVSWYQQTPGQGLQFLFEYFSETQRNKGNFPGRFSGRQFSNSRSEMNVSTLELGDSALYLCASSPPAVTEQFFGPGTRLTVL.

The V call is TRBV12-5, the J call TRBJ2-1; the D is unclear. Trimming took off 6 bases at V and 0 bases at J, with 3 bases between the two ends. Germline CDR1 and CDR2: LGHNT and FRNRAP. There are 12 residues in the CDR3. The CDR3 sequence is CASGPSYNEQFF. Written as DNA, the CDR3 is TGTGCTAGTGGCCCCTCCTACAATGAGCAGTTCTTC.

The chain uses TRBV25-1 and TRBJ1-5; D is ambiguous. The CDR3 extends over 12 amino acids. The germline V gene has CDR1 MGHDK and CDR2 SYGVNS. V gave up 3 bases and J gave up 7 bases, with 7 bases separating them. DNA of the CDR3: TGTGCCAGCAGTGAGGGCCTGCAGCCCCAGCATTTT. Translation gives CASSEGLQPQHF.

This clone turned up a few times. The rearrangement uses TRBV5-1 and TRBJ2-7, with a tentative D call TRBD1 (7 bases). The CDR3 spans 13 residues. Per germline, CDR1 SGHRS and CDR2 YFSETQ. V lost 5 bases, J lost 7 bases, and 16 bases lay in between. The CDR3 protein is CASRRTGGREQYF. DNA of the CDR3: TGCGCCAGCAGACGGACAGGAGGGCGGGAGCAGTACTTC.

The chain recombines TRBV7-9 with TRBJ1-2; no clear D. The ends were cut back, 5 bases at V and 4 bases at J, with 11 bases in the middle. The CDR3 runs to 13 residues. Germline V gene sequence: CDR1 SEHNR, CDR2 FQNEAQ (reference sequence). The CDR3 is CASSIGRFYGYTF. In nucleotides, the CDR3 is TGTGCCAGCAGCATCGGACGATTCTATGGCTACACCTTC.

The genes are TRBV6-5 and TRBJ2-7; D call uncertain. The CDR3 extends over 15 amino acids. Trimming took off 0 bases at V and 0 bases at J, with 9 bases between the two ends. CDR1 is MNHEY, CDR2 SVGAGI, per germline. The CDR3 region has the DNA TGTGCCAGCAGTTACTCGATCCAGATCTCCTACGAGCAGTACTTC. This codes for CASSYSIQISYEQYF.

This sequence joins TRBV15 and TRBJ2-7, with D maybe TRBD1 (6 bases). V was trimmed by 5 bases and J by 3 bases, leaving 14 bases between them. The CDR3 is made up of 14 amino acids. Per the germline V gene, CDR1 is LNHNV and CDR2 is YYDKDF (reference sequence). The CDR3 region is CATSGGPRNYEQYF. The CDR3, as DNA: TGTGCCACCAGCGGGGGCCCACGAAACTACGAGCAGTACTTC.

The sample holds a few counts of this clone. V and J are TRBV5-1 and TRBJ2-6; D uncertain. Germline CDR1 reads SGHRS; CDR2 reads YFSETQ. V dropped 1 base and J dropped 0 bases, with 8 bases sitting between them. This CDR3 is 16 amino acids long. CDR3 region: CASSLFSSSGANVLTF. CDR3 coding DNA: TGCGCCAGCAGCTTGTTTAGCTCCTCTGGGGCCAACGTCCTGACTTTC.

V usage is TRBV7-2 and J usage is TRBJ2-1; 11 nucleotides line up with TRBD2. The germline V gene has CDR1 SGHTA and CDR2 FQGNSA. CDR3 length: 17 residues. Germline trimming cut 1 base from V and 4 bases from J; bases unmatched to any gene: 6. In DNA, the CDR3 is TGTGCCAGCAGCTTAGGGGGACTAGCGGATGGTTACAATGAGCAGTTCTTC. It specifies CASSLGGLADGYNEQFF.

The chain uses TRBV27 and TRBJ2-3, with 8 bases lining up with TRBD2. CDR3 length: 15 amino acids. Germline CDR1 MNHEY, CDR2 SMNVEV (reference sequence). Germline trimming cut 6 bases from V and 4 bases from J; bases unmatched to any gene: 9. The DNA for the CDR3 is TGTGCCAGCAGAAATCGGGGGGGAGGGTCAGATACGCAGTATTTT. The encoded protein is CASRNRGGGSDTQYF.

This rearrangement joins TRBV27 to TRBJ2-2, with 13 bases identical to TRBD2. Per the germline V gene, CDR1 is MNHEY and CDR2 is SMNVEV (reference sequence). Unmatched junction bases numbered 2, after V lost 6 bases and J lost 4 bases. The CDR3 consists of 15 residues. The CDR3, as DNA: TGTGCCAGCAGCCGACTAGCGGGGGGCACCGGGGAGCTGTTTTTT. Encoded protein: CASSRLAGGTGELFF.